The T cell receptor (beta chain) described here comes from a study of OX40 agonist ivuxolimab in advanced cancers. Study context: Earlier anti-PD-1, anti-PD-L1 or anti-CTLA-4 therapy was permitted; 35% to 50% had received some. Points from the study as a whole: Some nonresponders also had low normalized T-cell clonal expansion. By week 6 at 0.1 to 3.0 mg/kg, blood CD4+ and CD8+ T cells had expanded clonally.

Details on this clone: What it binds is not known.

Some clones are missing from TCRdb's copy, which holds only in-frame ones; the method was immunoSEQ multiplex PCR. The sample includes tens of thousands of clones, 85% to 90% seen only once; the top ten take 3% to 4%. Exclusion applied to patients with autoimmune disease history or systemic immunosuppression. The sequenced sample was CD4+ or CD8+ T cells sorted from blood, obtained in a trial of the OX40 agonist ivuxolimab. This sequence originates from an adult with an advanced solid tumor such as melanoma, head and neck, liver or kidney cancer.

CDR3 coding DNA: TGTGCCAGCAATAGGCAGGGCGCCTACGAGCAGTACTTC. Translated: CASNRQGAYEQYF. This rearrangement joins TRBV9 to TRBJ2-7; TRBD1 might be the D (5 bases). CDR3 length: 13 amino acids. The V and J ends lost 6 bases and 2 bases respectively, with 12 bases between them. The germline V gene encodes CDR1 SGDLS and CDR2 YYNGEE. The variable domain in full, completed from reference TRBV9 and TRBJ2-7, reads DSGVTQTPKHLITATGQRVTLRCSPRSGDLSVYWYQQSLDQGLQFLIQYYNGEERAKGNILERFSAQQFPDLHSELNLSSLELGDSALYFCASNRQGAYEQYFGPGTRLTVT.